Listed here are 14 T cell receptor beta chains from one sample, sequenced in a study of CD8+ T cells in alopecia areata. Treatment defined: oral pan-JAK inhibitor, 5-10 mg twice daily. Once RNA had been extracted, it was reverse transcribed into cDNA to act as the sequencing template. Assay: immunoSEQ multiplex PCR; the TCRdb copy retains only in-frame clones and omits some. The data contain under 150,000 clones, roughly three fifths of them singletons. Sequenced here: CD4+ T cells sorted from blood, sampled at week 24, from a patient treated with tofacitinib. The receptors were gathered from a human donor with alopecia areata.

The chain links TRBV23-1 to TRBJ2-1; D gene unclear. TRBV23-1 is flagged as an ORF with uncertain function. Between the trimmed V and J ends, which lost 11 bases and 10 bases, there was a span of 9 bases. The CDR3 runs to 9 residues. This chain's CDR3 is CAGQREQFF. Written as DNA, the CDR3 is TGCGCCGGCCAGAGGGAGCAGTTCTTC.

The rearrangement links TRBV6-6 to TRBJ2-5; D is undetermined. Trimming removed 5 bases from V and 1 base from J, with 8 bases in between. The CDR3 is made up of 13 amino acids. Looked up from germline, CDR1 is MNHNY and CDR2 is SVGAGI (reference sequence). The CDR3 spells CASSLQIQETQYF. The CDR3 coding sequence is TGTGCCAGCAGTCTACAGATCCAAGAGACCCAGTACTTC.

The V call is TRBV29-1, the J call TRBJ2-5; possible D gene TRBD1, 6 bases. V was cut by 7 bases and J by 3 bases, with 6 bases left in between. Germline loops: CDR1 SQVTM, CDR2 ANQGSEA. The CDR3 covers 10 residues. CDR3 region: CSGTEETQYF. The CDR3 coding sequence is TGCAGCGGGACAGAAGAGACCCAGTACTTC.

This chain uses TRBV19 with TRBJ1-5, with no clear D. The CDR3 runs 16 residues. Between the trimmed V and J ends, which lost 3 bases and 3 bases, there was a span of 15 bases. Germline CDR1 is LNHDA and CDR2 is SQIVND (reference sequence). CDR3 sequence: CASSMGFRTLNQPQHF. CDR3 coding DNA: TGTGCCAGTAGTATGGGTTTCAGGACCCTCAATCAGCCCCAGCATTTT.

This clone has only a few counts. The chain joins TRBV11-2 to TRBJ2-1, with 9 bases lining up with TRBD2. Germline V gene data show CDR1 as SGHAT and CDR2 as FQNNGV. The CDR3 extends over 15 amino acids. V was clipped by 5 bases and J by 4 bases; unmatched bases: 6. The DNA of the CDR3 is TGTGCCAGCAGCCTAGGGACTAGCCCTTACAATGAGCAGTTCTTC. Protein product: CASSLGTSPYNEQFF.

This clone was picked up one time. CDR3 sequence (DNA): TGTGCCAGCAGCTTAGGGCAAGGACGGAGAGATACGCAGTATTTT. The encoded protein is CASSLGQGRRDTQYF. The V gene is TRBV11-2, the J gene TRBJ2-3; unclear D gene. Trimming took off 1 base at V and 5 bases at J, with 13 bases between the two ends. Germline loops: CDR1 SGHAT, CDR2 FQNNGV. This CDR3 is 15 amino acids long.

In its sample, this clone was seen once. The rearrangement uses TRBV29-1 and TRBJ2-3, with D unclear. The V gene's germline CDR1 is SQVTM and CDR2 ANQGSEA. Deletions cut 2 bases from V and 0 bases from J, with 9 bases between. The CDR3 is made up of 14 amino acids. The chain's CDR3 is CSVESRLSTDTQYF. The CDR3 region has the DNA TGCAGCGTTGAAAGCCGCCTAAGCACAGATACGCAGTATTTT.

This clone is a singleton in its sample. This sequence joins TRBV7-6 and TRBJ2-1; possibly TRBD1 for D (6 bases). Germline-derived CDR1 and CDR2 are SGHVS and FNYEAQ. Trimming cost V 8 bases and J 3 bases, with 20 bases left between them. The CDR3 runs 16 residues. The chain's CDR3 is CASAPTQGKSYNEQFF. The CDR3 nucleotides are TGTGCCAGCGCACCCACTCAGGGGAAGAGCTACAATGAGCAGTTCTTC. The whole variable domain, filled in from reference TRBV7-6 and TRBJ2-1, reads GAGVSQSPRYKVTKRGQDVALRCDPISGHVSLYWYRQALGQGPEFLTYFNYEAQQDKSGLPNDRFSAERPEGSISTLTIQRTEQRDSAMYRCASAPTQGKSYNEQFFGPGTRLTVL.

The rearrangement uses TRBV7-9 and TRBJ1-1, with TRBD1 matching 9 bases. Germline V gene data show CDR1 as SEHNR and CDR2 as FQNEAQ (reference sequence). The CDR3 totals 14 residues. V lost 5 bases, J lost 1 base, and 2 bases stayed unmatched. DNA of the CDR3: TGTGCCAGCAGCGTGGGACAGGGGAACACTGAAGCTTTCTTT. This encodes CASSVGQGNTEAFF.

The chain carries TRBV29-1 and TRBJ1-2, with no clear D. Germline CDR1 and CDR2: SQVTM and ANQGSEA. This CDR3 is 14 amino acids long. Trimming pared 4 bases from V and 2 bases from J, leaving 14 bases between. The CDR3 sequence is CSVGGDGFNYGYTF. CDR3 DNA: TGCAGCGTTGGGGGAGACGGGTTCAACTATGGCTACACCTTC.

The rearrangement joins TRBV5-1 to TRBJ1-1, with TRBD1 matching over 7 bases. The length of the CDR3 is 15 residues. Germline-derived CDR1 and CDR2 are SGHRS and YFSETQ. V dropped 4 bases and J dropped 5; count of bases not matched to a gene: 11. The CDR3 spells CASSRDRVRDTEAFF. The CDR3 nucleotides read TGCGCCAGCAGCCGCGACAGGGTCCGGGATACTGAAGCTTTCTTT.

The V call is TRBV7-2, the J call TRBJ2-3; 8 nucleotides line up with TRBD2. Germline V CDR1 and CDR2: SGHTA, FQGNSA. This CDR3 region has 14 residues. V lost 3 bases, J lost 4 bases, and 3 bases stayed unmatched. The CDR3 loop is CASSFGLASDTQYF. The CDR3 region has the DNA TGTGCCAGCAGCTTCGGACTAGCATCAGATACGCAGTATTTT.

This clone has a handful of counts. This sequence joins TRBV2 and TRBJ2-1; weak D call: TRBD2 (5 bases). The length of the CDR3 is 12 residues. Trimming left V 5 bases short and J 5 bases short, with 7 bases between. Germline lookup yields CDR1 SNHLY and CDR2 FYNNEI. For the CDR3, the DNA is TGTGCCAGCAGTAGGCGGGACAATGAGCAGTTCTTC. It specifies CASSRRDNEQFF.

CDR3 sequence: CASSLPLQQETQYF. CDR3 sequence (DNA): TGTGCCAGCAGCTTGCCCCTACAGCAAGAGACCCAGTACTTC. The J gene is TRBJ2-5, the V gene TRBV7-2; no firm D call. The germline V gene encodes CDR1 SGHTA and CDR2 FQGNSA. The CDR3 totals 14 residues. V was pared by 3 bases and J by 2 bases, with 10 bases between.